These 28 T cell receptor beta chains were all obtained from the same sample, sequenced in a study of metastatic and nonmetastatic thyroid tumors. Patients underwent thyroid surgery, and none had received any treatment before it. From the PCR reads, TCRdb re-called clones with MiXCR. The data show about 69,000 clones, approximately 14% seen once. Sequenced material: blood. These receptors came from a male donor with papillary thyroid cancer or a benign thyroid nodule (not recorded which). Some clones in this sample may be carry-over from other donors' samples.

This clone has at least ten counts. The rearrangement uses TRBV11-1 and TRBJ2-1, with 8 bases identical to TRBD2. CDR1 is SGHAT and CDR2 is FQDESV in the germline V gene (reference sequence). V was clipped by 5 bases and J by 1 base; unmatched bases: 10. CDR3 length equals 17 residues. CDR3 nucleotide sequence: TGTGCCAGCAGCCCCAACCTAGCGGGTACTTCCTACAATGAGCAGTTCTTC. Amino acids: CASSPNLAGTSYNEQFF.

A word on this clone: A junction end diverges from the germline sequence, so it may reflect a read error. V gene TRBV28 combines with J gene TRBJ2-6; the D is unclear. The germline gives CDR1 MDHEN, CDR2 SYDVKM. The CDR3 extends over 14 amino acids. CDR3 nucleotide sequence: TGTGTCAGCAACGCATGCTCTGGGGCCAACGTCCTGACTTTC. Translation: CVSNACSGANVLTF. Using reference TRBV28 and TRBJ2-6 for the parts outside the CDR3, the full variable domain is DVKVTQSSRYLVKRTGEKVFLECVQDMDHENMFWYRQDPGLGLRLIYFSYDVKMKEKGDIPEGYSVSREKKERFSLILESASTNQTSMYLCVSNACSGANVLTFGAGSRLTVL.

The chain is built from TRBV5-1 and TRBJ2-3; D is possibly TRBD1 (5 bases). V was pared by 1 base and J by 0 bases, with 15 bases between. This CDR3 contains 17 residues. Germline loops: CDR1 SGHRS, CDR2 YFSETQ. The CDR3 protein is CASSLSSDSSSTDTQYF. The DNA of the CDR3 is TGCGCCAGCAGCTTGTCCAGCGACAGTTCTAGCACAGATACGCAGTATTTT.

This clone showed up many times. The chain uses TRBV6-1 and TRBJ2-5; 10 nucleotides line up with TRBD2. Germline CDR1 and CDR2: MNHNS and SASEGT. This CDR3 is built from 16 residues. Unmatched junction bases numbered 8, after V lost 5 bases and J lost 2 bases. CDR3 region: CASSFPAGGGQETQYF. The DNA of the CDR3 is TGTGCCAGCAGTTTCCCAGCGGGAGGGGGGCAAGAGACCCAGTACTTC.

There are a few counts of this clone. The rearrangement links TRBV6-6 to TRBJ2-7; 10 bases match TRBD1. V lost 3 bases, J lost 4 bases, and 6 bases stayed unmatched. Germline CDR1 is MNHNY and CDR2 is SVGAGI (reference sequence). This CDR3 spans 15 amino acids. CDR3 sequence (DNA): TGTGCCAGCAGTTATCCAGGACAGGGGGGGTACGAGCAGTACTTC. This codes for CASSYPGQGGYEQYF.

This clone was detected many times. This rearrangement joins TRBV20-1 to TRBJ2-1, with D tentatively TRBD1 (6 bases). The CDR3 is 12 residues long. The germline V and J ends were trimmed by 5 bases and 7 bases, with 12 bases remaining between them. Germline V gene lookup returns CDR1 DFQATT and CDR2 SNEGSKA (reference sequence). CDR3 nucleotide sequence: TGCAGTGCTGCGTGGGGGCAGAATGAGCAGTTCTTC. Protein product: CSAAWGQNEQFF.

In regard to this clone: One end of the junction varies from germline; a read error may be responsible. The chain combines TRBV12-3 or TRBV12-4 with TRBJ2-2; tentatively, D is TRBD2 (5 bases). There are 15 residues in the CDR3. CDR3 nucleotide sequence: TGTGCCAGCAGTTTGGGATTATTGAACACCGGGGATCTGTTTTTT. The encoded protein is CASSLGLLNTGDLFF.

Comment on this clone: A read error may produce the germline difference seen at one junction end. The rearrangement joins TRBV2 to TRBJ2-7, with 10 bases that match TRBD1. The CDR3 length is 15 residues. The germline gives CDR1 SNHLY, CDR2 FYNNEI. CDR3 residues: CANRGDRGRPYDQYF. The CDR3 nucleotides read TGTGCCAACAGAGGGGACAGGGGCAGGCCCTACGATCAGTACTTC.

This rearrangement joins TRBV5-1 to TRBJ2-1, with a tentative D call TRBD2 (5 bases). With 4 bases removed from V and 4 bases from J, the gap between germline ends came to 12 bases. The CDR3 length is 14 residues. In germline, CDR1 is SGHRS, CDR2 YFSETQ. The CDR3 DNA follows: TGCGCCAGCAGCCGGCGCGAGGGATACAATGAGCAGTTCTTC. It encodes CASSRREGYNEQFF.

The sample holds many counts of this clone. CDR3 amino acids: CSARAGINEKLFF. The CDR3 DNA reads TGCAGTGCTAGAGCGGGGATTAATGAAAAACTGTTTTTT. The chain couples TRBV20-1 to TRBJ1-4; D is undetermined. Germline loops: CDR1 DFQATT, CDR2 SNEGSKA (reference sequence). V was clipped by 1 base and J by 4 bases, with 7 bases between them. The CDR3 is 13 residues long.

This clone has just a few counts. The chain joins TRBV28 to TRBJ2-7, with 7 bases that match TRBD1. The CDR3 length is 14 residues. Germline-derived CDR1 and CDR2 are MDHEN and SYDVKM. J lost 4 bases, V lost 6 bases, and 9 bases had no gene match. The CDR3 sequence is CASRPMTGFYEQYF. CDR3 in DNA: TGTGCCAGCAGACCTATGACAGGGTTTTACGAGCAGTACTTC.

This clone has at least ten counts. The chain uses TRBV5-4 and TRBJ1-4; 7 bases agree with TRBD1. Germline CDR1 is SGHNT and CDR2 is YYREEE (reference sequence). The CDR3 loop spans 14 amino acids. Trimming removed 5 bases from V and 5 bases from J; junction bases left unmatched: 6. The CDR3 is CASSSGTVNEKLFF. CDR3 coding DNA: TGTGCCAGCAGTTCCGGGACAGTGAATGAAAAACTGTTTTTT.

This clone was counted at least ten times. A much bigger clone sits one base away, suggesting this may be a read error. The chain employs TRBV20-1 and TRBJ2-7; possible D gene TRBD1, 5 bases. This CDR3 contains 14 residues. CDR1 is DFQATT and CDR2 is SNEGSKA in the germline V gene (reference sequence). V shed 6 bases and J shed 3 bases, with 18 bases lying between them. CDR3 amino acids: CSAPTTAGNYEQYV. The CDR3 DNA sequence: TGCAGTGCGCCCACGACAGCAGGAAACTACGAGCAGTACGTC.

The J gene is TRBJ2-7, the V gene TRBV28; tentative D call: TRBD1 (5 bases). V lost 2 bases, J lost 3 bases, and 17 bases lay in between. The length of the CDR3 is 16 residues. CDR1 and CDR2 (germline): MDHEN, SYDVKM. CDR3 DNA: TGTGCCAGCAGTTTAAAATCAGGGCGAGTAGACTACGAGCAGTACTTC. This translates into CASSLKSGRVDYEQYF.

This clone was observed many times. The chain combines TRBV3-1 with TRBJ2-1; D may be TRBD2 (6 bases). Trimming left V 1 base short and J 7 bases short, with 17 bases between. Germline V gene data show CDR1 as LGHDT and CDR2 as YNNKEL (reference sequence). The CDR3 has 16 amino acids. CDR3 sequence: CASSQGGDFLQNEQFF. In DNA, the CDR3 is TGTGCCAGCAGCCAAGGGGGGGACTTCCTACAAAATGAGCAGTTCTTC.

The sample holds many counts of this clone. The chain joins TRBV11-2 to TRBJ1-6, with no clear D. Trimming removed 4 bases at V and 9 bases at J, with 19 bases between. Germline loops: CDR1 SGHAT, CDR2 FQNNGV. The CDR3 covers 16 residues. The CDR3 nucleotides read TGTGCCAGCAGCTCATACCGTTTGACTAGCAGTTCACCCCTCCACTTT. Amino acid sequence: CASSSYRLTSSSPLHF.

The chain links TRBV4-2 to TRBJ1-5; possibly TRBD1 for D (5 bases). The CDR3 spans 19 residues. The V end was cut by 1 base, the J end by 0 bases, with 19 bases between. CDR1 and CDR2 (germline): LGHNA, YNFKEQ. The CDR3 DNA follows: TGTGCCAGCAGCCAAGGTAGGTCACAGGCCGACTATAGCAATCAGCCCCAGCATTTT. It encodes CASSQGRSQADYSNQPQHF.

This clone was seen many times. The genes are TRBV14 and TRBJ1-2, with TRBD1 matching over 9 bases. The CDR3 totals 16 residues. Germline V gives CDR1 SGHDN, CDR2 FVKESK. Trimming cost V 0 bases and J 4 bases; bases outside gene matches: 6. Written as DNA, the CDR3 is TGTGCCAGCAGCCAAGACCTGGGACAGGGATTCTATGGCTACACCTTC. Amino acids: CASSQDLGQGFYGYTF. Complete variable domain (other parts from reference TRBV14 and TRBJ1-2): EAGVTQFPSHSVIEKGQTVTLRCDPISGHDNLYWYRRVMGKEIKFLLHFVKESKQDESGMPNNRFLAERTGGTYSTLKVQPAELEDSGVYFCASSQDLGQGFYGYTFGSGTRLTVV.

This clone was counted between two and nine times. A single base separates this from a much larger clone, so it may be a read error. This chain links TRBV12-5 with TRBJ1-2; D call uncertain. Trimming shortened V by 2 bases and J by 8 bases, and 27 bases separated the two germline ends. Germline V gene data show CDR1 as LGHNT and CDR2 as FRNRAP. The CDR3 runs 18 residues. The CDR3 DNA is TGTGCTAGTGGTTTGCCCTTCCACCCCAGTGGCCACGGAGGGGGCTACACCTTC. It translates to CASGLPFHPSGHGGGYTF.

This clone was recorded many times. CDR3 sequence (DNA): TGTGCCAGCAGTTTATACGAGGGGACTGTGCAATTTCAGCCCCAGCATTTT. Its translation is CASSLYEGTVQFQPQHF. The gene calls are TRBV28 and TRBJ1-5, with D perhaps matching TRBD1 (5 bases). V was shortened by 1 base and J by 6 bases, with 19 bases between the two germline ends. Germline CDR1 MDHEN, CDR2 SYDVKM. This CDR3 contains 17 residues.

This clone appeared many times. The V call is TRBV19, the J call TRBJ1-5; D unresolved. V gave up 1 base and J gave up 5 bases, with 12 bases separating them. CDR1 is LNHDA, CDR2 SQIVND, per germline (reference sequence). The CDR3 has 15 amino acids. CDR3 residues: CASSIVKGSDQPQHF. The CDR3 region has the DNA TGTGCCAGTAGTATAGTAAAGGGCAGCGATCAGCCCCAGCATTTT.

This clone was picked up many times. The chain carries TRBV20-1 and TRBJ2-5; the D gene is possibly TRBD2 (5 bases). CDR1 is DFQATT and CDR2 is SNEGSKA in the germline V gene (reference sequence). This CDR3 comprises 13 residues. V was pared by 6 bases and J by 3 bases, with 14 bases between. CDR3: CSADAGSEETQYF. For the CDR3, the DNA is TGCAGTGCCGACGCTGGGAGTGAAGAGACCCAGTACTTC.

To note about this clone: Since a much larger clone is just one base distant, this may be a read error. This sequence joins TRBV29-1 and TRBJ1-2; D gene ambiguous. Between the trimmed V and J ends, which lost 6 bases and 1 base, there was a span of 15 bases. Germline V lookup: CDR1 SQVTM, CDR2 ANQGSEA. CDR3 length: 14 residues. CDR3 residues: CSVDQVRVNYGYTF. As DNA, the CDR3 is TGCAGCGTGGATCAGGTGAGAGTTAACTATGGCTACACCTTC. Complete variable domain (other parts from reference TRBV29-1 and TRBJ1-2): SAVISQKPSRDICQRGTSLTIQCQVDSQVTMMFWYRQQPGQSLTLIATANQGSEATYESGFVIDKFPISRPNLTFSTLTVSNMSPEDSSIYLCSVDQVRVNYGYTFGSGTRLTVV.

Only a few counts were recorded for this clone. This may be a read error, as it is one base from a much larger clone. The rearrangement links TRBV9 to TRBJ1-2; maybe TRBD1 (6 bases). V was pared by 4 bases and J by 4 bases, with 11 bases between. CDR3 length equals 13 residues. Looked up from germline, CDR1 is SGDLS and CDR2 is YYNGEE. CDR3 DNA sequence: TGTGCCAGCAGCTCACGGGGGCGCTATGGCTACACCTTC. Translating gives CASSSRGRYGYTF.

This clone was counted ten times or more. The chain couples TRBV4-1 to TRBJ1-4, with a possible D match to TRBD1 (5 bases). CDR1 is MGHRA, CDR2 YSYEKL, per germline. There are 17 residues in the CDR3. Deletions cut 2 bases from V and 4 bases from J, with 17 bases between. The CDR3 DNA sequence: TGCGCCAGCAGCCAATGGGATGGAGGACAAAATAATGAAAAACTGTTTTTT. This gives the protein CASSQWDGGQNNEKLFF.

This clone was seen at least ten times. A much larger clone lies one base from this, so it may be a read error. The rearrangement links TRBV6-1 to TRBJ1-1; no clear D. CDR3 length equals 11 residues. Looked up from germline, CDR1 is MNHNS and CDR2 is SASEGT. V was trimmed by 5 bases and J by 6 bases, leaving 7 bases between them. The DNA of the CDR3 is TGTGCCAGCAGTTGTCGTTCTGAAGCTTTCTTT. Translation: CASSCRSEAFF.

This clone occurred many times. This chain uses TRBV6-1 with TRBJ1-6; 8 bases match TRBD1. Per the germline V gene, CDR1 is MNHNS and CDR2 is SASEGT. The CDR3 totals 13 residues. J gave up 6 bases and V 6 bases, and 1 base lay outside the gene matches. CDR3 DNA sequence: TGTGCCAGCAGACAGGGGGTTAATTCACCCCTCCACTTT. It yields the protein CASRQGVNSPLHF.

To note about this clone: This could be a read error, since a much larger clone is one nucleotide away. The chain joins TRBV6-2 or TRBV6-3 to TRBJ2-5; D may be TRBD2 (6 bases). Looked up from germline, CDR1 is MNHEY and CDR2 is SVGEGT. The CDR3 loop spans 14 amino acids. The CDR3 loop reads CASSPAAWREIQYF. The CDR3 DNA follows: TGTGCCAGCAGTCCTGCGGCTTGGAGGGAGATCCAGTACTTC.